This record covers a single T cell receptor (beta chain). The target antigen is unknown. These data belong to a study of OX40 agonist ivuxolimab in advanced cancers. The overall study: Patients enrolled in dose escalation were diagnosed with hepatocellular carcinoma, melanoma, renal cell or head and neck cancer.

The V gene's germline CDR1 is LNHDA and CDR2 SQIVND (reference sequence). The CDR3 sequence is 11 residues long. V lost 4 bases, J lost 3 bases, and 4 bases lay in between. Study results and limitations: Antigen specificity of clonally expanded peripheral T cells was not established. At 0.1 to 3.0 mg/kg, CD4+ and CD8+ blood T cells expanded clonally by week 6. Low normalized T-cell clonal expansion also characterized some of the nonresponders.

Sequenced by immunoSEQ multiplex PCR; TCRdb stores in-frame clones only, minus some. Among roughly 21,000 clones listed, 88% were seen once. This specimen consisted of CD4+ or CD8+ T cells sorted from blood, obtained in a trial of the OX40 agonist ivuxolimab. The receptor comes from an adult with an advanced solid tumor such as melanoma, head and neck, liver or kidney cancer. The chain uses TRBV19 and TRBJ2-7, with D unresolved. CDR3 amino acids: CASSRGYEQYF. The CDR3 DNA reads TGTGCCAGTAGTAGAGGCTACGAGCAGTACTTC. The entire variable domain, with the rest obtained from reference TRBV19 and TRBJ2-7, is as follows: DGGITQSPKYLFRKEGQNVTLSCEQNLNHDAMYWYRQDPGQGLRLIYYSQIVNDFQKGDIAEGYSVSREKKESFPLTVTSAQKNPTAFYLCASSRGYEQYFGPGTRLTVT.